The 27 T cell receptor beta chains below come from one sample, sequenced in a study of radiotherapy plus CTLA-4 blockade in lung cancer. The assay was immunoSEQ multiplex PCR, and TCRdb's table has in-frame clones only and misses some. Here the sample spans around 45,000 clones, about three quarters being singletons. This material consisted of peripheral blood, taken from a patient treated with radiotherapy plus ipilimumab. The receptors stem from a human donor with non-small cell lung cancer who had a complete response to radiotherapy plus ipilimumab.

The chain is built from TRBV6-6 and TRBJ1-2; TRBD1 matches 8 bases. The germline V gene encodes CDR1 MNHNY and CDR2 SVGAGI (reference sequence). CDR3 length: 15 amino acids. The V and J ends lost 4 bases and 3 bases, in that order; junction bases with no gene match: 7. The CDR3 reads CASSSLGTGDYGYTF. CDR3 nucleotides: TGTGCCAGCAGTTCCCTCGGGACAGGAGACTATGGCTACACCTTC.

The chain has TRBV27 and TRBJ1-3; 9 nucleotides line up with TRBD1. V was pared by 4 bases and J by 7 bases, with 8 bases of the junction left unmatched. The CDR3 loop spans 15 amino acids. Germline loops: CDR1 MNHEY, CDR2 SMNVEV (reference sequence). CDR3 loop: CASSSGQGRRNTIYF. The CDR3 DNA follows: TGTGCCAGCAGTTCCGGACAGGGGAGACGGAACACCATATATTTT.

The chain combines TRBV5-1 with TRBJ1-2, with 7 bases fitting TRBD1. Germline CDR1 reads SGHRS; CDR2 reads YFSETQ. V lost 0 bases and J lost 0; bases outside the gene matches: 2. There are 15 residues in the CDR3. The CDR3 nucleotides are TGCGCCAGCAGCTTGGGACAGGGCTCTAACTATGGCTACACCTTC. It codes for CASSLGQGSNYGYTF. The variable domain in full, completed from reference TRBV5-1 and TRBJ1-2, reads KAGVTQTPRYLIKTRGQQVTLSCSPISGHRSVSWYQQTPGQGLQFLFEYFSETQRNKGNFPGRFSGRQFSNSRSEMNVSTLELGDSALYLCASSLGQGSNYGYTFGSGTRLTVV.

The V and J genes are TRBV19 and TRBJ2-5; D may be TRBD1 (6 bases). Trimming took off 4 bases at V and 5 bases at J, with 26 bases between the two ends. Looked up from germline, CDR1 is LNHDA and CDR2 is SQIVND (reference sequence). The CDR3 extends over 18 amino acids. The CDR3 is CASSKTLLGRGARETQYF. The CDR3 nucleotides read TGTGCCAGTAGTAAGACCCTATTGGGCAGGGGCGCAAGGGAGACCCAGTACTTC.

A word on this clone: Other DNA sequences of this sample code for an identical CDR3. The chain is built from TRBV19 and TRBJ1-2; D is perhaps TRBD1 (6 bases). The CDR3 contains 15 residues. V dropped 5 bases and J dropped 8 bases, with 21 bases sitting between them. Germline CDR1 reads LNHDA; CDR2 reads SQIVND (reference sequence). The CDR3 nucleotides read TGTGCCAGTAGTTGGGGGGGACAATACAATTTCGGCTACACCTTC. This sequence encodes CASSWGGQYNFGYTF.

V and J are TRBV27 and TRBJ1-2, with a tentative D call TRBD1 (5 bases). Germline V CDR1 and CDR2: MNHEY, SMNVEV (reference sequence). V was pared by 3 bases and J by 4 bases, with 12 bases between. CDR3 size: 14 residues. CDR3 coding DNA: TGTGCCAGCAGTTTCAGCAGGGAGGGCTATGGCTACACCTTC. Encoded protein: CASSFSREGYGYTF.

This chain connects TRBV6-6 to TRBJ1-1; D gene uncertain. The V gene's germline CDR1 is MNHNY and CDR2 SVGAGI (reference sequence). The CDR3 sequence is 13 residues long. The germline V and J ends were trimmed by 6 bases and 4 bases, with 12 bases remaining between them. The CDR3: CASSHAGITEAFF. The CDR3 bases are TGTGCCAGCAGCCACGCGGGGATCACTGAAGCTTTCTTT.

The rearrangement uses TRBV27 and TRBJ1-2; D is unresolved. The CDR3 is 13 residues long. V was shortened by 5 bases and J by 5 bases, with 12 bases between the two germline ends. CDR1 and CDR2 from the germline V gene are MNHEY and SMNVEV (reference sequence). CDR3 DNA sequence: TGTGCCAGCAGTCCTTCAGGATGGTATGGCTACACCTTC. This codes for CASSPSGWYGYTF.

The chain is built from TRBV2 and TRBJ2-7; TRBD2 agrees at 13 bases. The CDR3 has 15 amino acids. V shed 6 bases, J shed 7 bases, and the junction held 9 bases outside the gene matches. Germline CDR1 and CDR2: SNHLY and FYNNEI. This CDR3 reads CASRGTSGALGEQYF. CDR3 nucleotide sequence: TGTGCCAGCAGGGGGACTAGCGGGGCCCTGGGGGAGCAGTACTTC.

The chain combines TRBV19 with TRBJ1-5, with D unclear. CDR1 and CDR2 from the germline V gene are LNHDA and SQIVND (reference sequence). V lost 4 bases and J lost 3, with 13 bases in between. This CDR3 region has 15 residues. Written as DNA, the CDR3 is TGTGCCAGTAGTAAGGCGGGAGGGCCCAATCAGCCCCAGCATTTT. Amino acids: CASSKAGGPNQPQHF.

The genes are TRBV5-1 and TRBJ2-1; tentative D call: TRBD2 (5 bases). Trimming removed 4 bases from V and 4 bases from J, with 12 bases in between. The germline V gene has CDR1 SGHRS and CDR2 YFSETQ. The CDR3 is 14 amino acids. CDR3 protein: CASSPPSPYNEQFF. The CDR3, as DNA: TGCGCCAGCAGCCCGCCTAGCCCTTACAATGAGCAGTTCTTC.

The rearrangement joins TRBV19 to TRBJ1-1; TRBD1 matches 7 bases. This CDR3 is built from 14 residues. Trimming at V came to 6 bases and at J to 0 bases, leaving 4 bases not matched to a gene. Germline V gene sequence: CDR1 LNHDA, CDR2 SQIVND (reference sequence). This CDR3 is CASREGQMNTEAFF. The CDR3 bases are TGTGCCAGTAGGGAGGGACAGATGAACACTGAAGCTTTCTTT.

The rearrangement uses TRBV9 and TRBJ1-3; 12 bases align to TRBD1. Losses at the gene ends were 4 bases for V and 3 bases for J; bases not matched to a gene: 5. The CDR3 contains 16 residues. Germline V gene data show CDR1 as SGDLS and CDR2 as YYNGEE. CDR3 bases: TGTGCCAGCAGCAACCGGGACAGGGGGCTTGGAAACACCATATATTTT. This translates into CASSNRDRGLGNTIYF.

The DNA for the CDR3 is TGTGCCACCAGCAGAGTGGGGCCTAGCGGGAGCGGAGCAGATACGCAGTATTTT. As protein: CATSRVGPSGSGADTQYF. The chain is built from TRBV15 and TRBJ2-3; 10 bases agree with TRBD2. CDR1 and CDR2 from the germline V gene are LNHNV and YYDKDF (reference sequence). This CDR3 region has 18 residues. V was clipped by 1 base and J by 4 bases; unmatched bases: 11.

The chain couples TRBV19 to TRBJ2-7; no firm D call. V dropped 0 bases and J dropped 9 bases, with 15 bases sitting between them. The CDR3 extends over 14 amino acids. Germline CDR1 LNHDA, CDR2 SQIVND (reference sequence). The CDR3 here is CASSIDGSLPGQYF. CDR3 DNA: TGTGCCAGTAGTATAGACGGGTCCCTCCCCGGGCAGTACTTC.

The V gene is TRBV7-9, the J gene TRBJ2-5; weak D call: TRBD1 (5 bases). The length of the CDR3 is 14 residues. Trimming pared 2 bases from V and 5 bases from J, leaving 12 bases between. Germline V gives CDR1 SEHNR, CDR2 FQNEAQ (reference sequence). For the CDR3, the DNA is TGTGCCAGCAGCTTAAGGGGCCGGCTGGAGACCCAGTACTTC. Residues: CASSLRGRLETQYF. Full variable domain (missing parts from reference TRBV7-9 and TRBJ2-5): DTGVSQNPRHKITKRGQNVTFRCDPISEHNRLYWYRQTLGQGPEFLTYFQNEAQLEKSRLLSDRFSAERPKGSFSTLEIQRTEQGDSAMYLCASSLRGRLETQYFGPGTRLLVL.

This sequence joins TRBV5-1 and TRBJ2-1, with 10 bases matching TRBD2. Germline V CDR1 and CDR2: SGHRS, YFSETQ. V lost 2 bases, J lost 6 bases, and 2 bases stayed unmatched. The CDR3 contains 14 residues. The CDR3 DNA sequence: TGCGCCAGCAGCTTAGCGGGAGGGCCCAATGAGCAGTTCTTC. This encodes CASSLAGGPNEQFF.

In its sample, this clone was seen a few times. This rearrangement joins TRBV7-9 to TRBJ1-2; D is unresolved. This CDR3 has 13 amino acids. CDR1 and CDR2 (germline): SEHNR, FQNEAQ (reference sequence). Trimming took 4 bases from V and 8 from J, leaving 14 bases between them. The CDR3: CASSSDGSQGYTF. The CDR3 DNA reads TGTGCCAGCAGCTCAGACGGGAGCCAAGGCTACACCTTC.

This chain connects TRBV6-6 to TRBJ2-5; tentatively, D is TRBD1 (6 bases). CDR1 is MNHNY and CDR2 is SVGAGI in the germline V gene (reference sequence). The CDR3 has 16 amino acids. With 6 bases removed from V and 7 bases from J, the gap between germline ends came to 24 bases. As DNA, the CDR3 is TGTGCCAGCAGCCCAGACTCGACAGGCCCTCAGGTGACCCAGTACTTC. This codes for CASSPDSTGPQVTQYF.

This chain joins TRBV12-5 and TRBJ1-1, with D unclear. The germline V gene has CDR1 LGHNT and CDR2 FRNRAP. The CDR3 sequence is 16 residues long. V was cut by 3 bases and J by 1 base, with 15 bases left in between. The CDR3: CASGFSPARRNTEAFF. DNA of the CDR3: TGTGCTAGTGGTTTTTCCCCCGCCCGGAGGAACACTGAAGCTTTCTTT.

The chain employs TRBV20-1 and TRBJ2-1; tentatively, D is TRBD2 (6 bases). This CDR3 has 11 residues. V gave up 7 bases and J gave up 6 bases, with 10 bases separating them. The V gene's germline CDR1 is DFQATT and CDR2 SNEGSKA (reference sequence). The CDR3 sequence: CSGRGSNEQFF. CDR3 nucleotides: TGCAGTGGGCGGGGCTCCAATGAGCAGTTCTTC.

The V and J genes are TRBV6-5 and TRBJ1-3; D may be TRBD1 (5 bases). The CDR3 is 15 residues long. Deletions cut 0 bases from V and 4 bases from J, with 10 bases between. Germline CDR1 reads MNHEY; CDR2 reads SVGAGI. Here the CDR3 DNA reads TGTGCCAGCAGTTACTCCACAGGACCCGGAAACACCATATATTTT. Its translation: CASSYSTGPGNTIYF.

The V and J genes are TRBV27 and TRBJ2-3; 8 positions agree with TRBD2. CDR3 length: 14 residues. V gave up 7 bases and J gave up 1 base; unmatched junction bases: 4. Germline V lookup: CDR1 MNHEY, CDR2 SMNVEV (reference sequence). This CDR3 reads CASTSGLGTDTQYF. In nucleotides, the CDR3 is TGTGCCAGCACTAGCGGGCTGGGCACAGATACGCAGTATTTT.

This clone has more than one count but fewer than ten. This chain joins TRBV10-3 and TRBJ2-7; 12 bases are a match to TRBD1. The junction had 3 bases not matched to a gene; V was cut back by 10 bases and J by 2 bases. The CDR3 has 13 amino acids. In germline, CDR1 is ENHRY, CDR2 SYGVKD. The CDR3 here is CATGQGATYEQYF. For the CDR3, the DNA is TGTGCCACGGGACAGGGGGCCACCTACGAGCAGTACTTC.

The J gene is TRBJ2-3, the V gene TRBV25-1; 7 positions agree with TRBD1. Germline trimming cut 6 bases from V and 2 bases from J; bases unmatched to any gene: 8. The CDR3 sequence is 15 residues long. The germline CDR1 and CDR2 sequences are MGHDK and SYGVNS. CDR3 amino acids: CASSRDSRPTDTQYF. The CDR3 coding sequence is TGTGCCAGCAGCCGGGACAGCCGGCCCACAGATACGCAGTATTTT. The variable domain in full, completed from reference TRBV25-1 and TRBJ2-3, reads EADIYQTPRYLVIGTGKKITLECSQTMGHDKMYWYQQDPGMELHLIHYSYGVNSTEKGDLSSESTVSRIRTEHFPLTLESARPSHTSQYLCASSRDSRPTDTQYFGPGTRLTVL.

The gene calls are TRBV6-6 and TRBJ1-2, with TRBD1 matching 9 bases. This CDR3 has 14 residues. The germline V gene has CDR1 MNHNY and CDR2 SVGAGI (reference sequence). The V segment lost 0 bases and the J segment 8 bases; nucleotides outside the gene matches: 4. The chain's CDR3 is CASSYSTGGGGYTF. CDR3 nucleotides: TGTGCCAGCAGTTACTCGACAGGGGGAGGGGGCTACACCTTC.

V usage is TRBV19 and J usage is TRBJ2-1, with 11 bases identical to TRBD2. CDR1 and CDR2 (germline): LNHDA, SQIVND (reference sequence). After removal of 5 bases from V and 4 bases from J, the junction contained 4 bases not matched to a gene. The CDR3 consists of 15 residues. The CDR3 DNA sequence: TGTGCCAGTAGTTCCACTAGCGGGGGTTACAATGAGCAGTTCTTC. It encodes CASSSTSGGYNEQFF. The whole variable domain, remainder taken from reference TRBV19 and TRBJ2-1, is DGGITQSPKYLFRKEGQNVTLSCEQNLNHDAMYWYRQDPGQGLRLIYYSQIVNDFQKGDIAEGYSVSREKKESFPLTVTSAQKNPTAFYLCASSSTSGGYNEQFFGPGTRLTVL.